Below are 31 T cell receptor beta chains sequenced from a single sample in a study of blood T cell repertoires in COVID-19. The repertoire was sequenced with immunoSEQ multiplex PCR; TCRdb's copy has only in-frame clones and lacks some. The data hold roughly 50,000 clones, with around nine tenths observed a single time. The specimen sequenced was peripheral blood. These receptors all stem from a woman aged 55 to 70 with active COVID-19.

The CDR3 DNA reads as TGCGCCAGCAGCCAAGATCATATCGGGGGAGGCACAGATACGCAGTATTTT. It specifies CASSQDHIGGGTDTQYF. The chain is built from TRBV4-1 and TRBJ2-3, with D tentatively TRBD2 (6 bases). This CDR3 has 17 residues. CDR1 is MGHRA, CDR2 YSYEKL, per germline. Trimming cost V 0 bases and J 1 base, with 14 bases left between them.

This chain uses TRBV6-2 or TRBV6-3 with TRBJ2-3, with 9 bases matching TRBD2. The germline gives CDR1 MNHEY, CDR2 SVGEGT. V lost 0 bases to trimming and J lost 2 bases; unmatched junction nucleotides: 6. The CDR3 runs 17 residues. The CDR3 DNA follows: TGTGCCAGCAGTTACTCGGGTGGACTAGCGAACACAGATACGCAGTATTTT. Translation: CASSYSGGLANTDTQYF.

V usage is TRBV7-3 and J usage is TRBJ2-5; TRBD1 might be the D (5 bases). The CDR3 length is 14 residues. CDR1 SGHTA and CDR2 FQGTGA come from the germline V gene. Deletions cut 6 bases from V and 1 base from J, with 12 bases between. CDR3 residues: CASSLGPSQETQYF. DNA for the CDR3: TGTGCCAGCAGTTTGGGGCCTAGCCAAGAGACCCAGTACTTC.

The chain carries TRBV2 and TRBJ2-5, with a possible D match to TRBD1 (5 bases). The length of the CDR3 is 13 residues. Germline loops: CDR1 SNHLY, CDR2 FYNNEI. V was clipped by 5 bases and J by 1 base, with 8 bases between them. In DNA, the CDR3 is TGTGCCAGCAGTCAGGGTGGCCAAGAGACCCAGTACTTC. Translating gives CASSQGGQETQYF.

V and J are TRBV4-3 and TRBJ2-5; 14 bases match TRBD2. The CDR3 totals 17 residues. Germline CDR1 LGHNA, CDR2 YSLEER. V was pared by 4 bases and J by 1 base, with 5 bases of the junction left unmatched. This chain's CDR3 is CASSLGLAGALQETQYF. The CDR3 DNA reads as TGCGCCAGCAGCCTGGGACTAGCGGGGGCCCTCCAAGAGACCCAGTACTTC.

V is TRBV15 and J is TRBJ1-1; TRBD1 might be the D (6 bases). Germline CDR1 reads LNHNV; CDR2 reads YYDKDF (reference sequence). The CDR3 has 15 amino acids. Trimming pared 4 bases from V and 4 bases from J, leaving 16 bases between. The CDR3 reads CATSKEQGGVTEAFF. DNA of the CDR3: TGTGCCACCAGCAAAGAACAGGGAGGGGTCACTGAAGCTTTCTTT.

This chain uses TRBV10-1 with TRBJ2-2; TRBD1 matches at 8 bases. The V segment lost 6 bases and the J segment 5 bases; nucleotides outside the gene matches: 11. Germline V gene lookup returns CDR1 WNHNN and CDR2 SYGVQD (reference sequence). This CDR3 has 16 residues. The CDR3 protein is CASRSDREGKTGELFF. The CDR3 nucleotides are TGCGCCAGCAGGTCGGACAGGGAAGGGAAAACCGGGGAGCTGTTTTTT.

The V gene is TRBV4-1, the J gene TRBJ2-1; 14 nucleotides match TRBD2. The CDR3 loop spans 18 amino acids. Germline CDR1 reads MGHRA; CDR2 reads YSYEKL. The V and J ends lost 2 bases and 10 bases, in that order; junction bases with no gene match: 13. CDR3 coding DNA: TGCGCCAGCAGCCAAAGACTAGCGGGGGGGTTAAGGGCAGGGGAGCAGTTCTTC. It translates to CASSQRLAGGLRAGEQFF.

The genes are TRBV25-1 and TRBJ1-6; D unclear. The CDR3 is 17 residues long. Deletions cut 2 bases from V and 7 bases from J, with 18 bases between. Germline V CDR1 and CDR2: MGHDK, SYGVNS. The chain's CDR3 is CASSERRAEVRNSPLHF. The CDR3 bases are TGTGCCAGCAGTGAAAGGCGGGCAGAGGTTCGGAATTCACCCCTCCACTTT.

For the CDR3, the DNA is TGTGCCAGCAGCCCAAACAGGGGTCACCGCTCGGGGGAAAATGAAAAACTGTTTTTT. Translation: CASSPNRGHRSGENEKLFF. The chain has TRBV7-9 and TRBJ1-4, with 7 bases fitting TRBD1. V shed 5 bases and J 5 bases; nucleotides not matched to a gene: 20. This CDR3 spans 19 amino acids. Germline CDR1 and CDR2: SEHNR and FQNEAQ (reference sequence).

A single count supports this clone. V gene TRBV6-5 combines with J gene TRBJ1-5, with 12 bases identical to TRBD1. Germline V lookup: CDR1 MNHEY, CDR2 SVGAGI. V was pared by 6 bases and J by 3 bases, with 3 bases of the junction left unmatched. The length of the CDR3 is 15 residues. The CDR3 bases are TGTGCCAGCAGAGGGACAGGGGGCTACAATCAGCCCCAGCATTTT. This sequence encodes CASRGTGGYNQPQHF.

The CDR3 DNA is TGTGCCTGGAGTTCAGACTCTGGAAACACCATATATTTT. Protein product: CAWSSDSGNTIYF. The chain employs TRBV30 and TRBJ1-3; D remains ambiguous. V was shortened by 2 bases and J by 0 bases, with 5 bases between the two germline ends. The germline gives CDR1 GTSNPN, CDR2 SVGIG (reference sequence). The CDR3 has 13 residues.

This rearrangement joins TRBV6-5 to TRBJ2-2; tentatively, D is TRBD2 (5 bases). Germline assignment: CDR1 MNHEY and CDR2 SVGAGI. This CDR3 region has 14 residues. V gave up 4 bases and J gave up 1 base, with 7 bases separating them. CDR3 DNA: TGTGCCAGCAGTTTCCGGGAGAACACCGGGGAGCTGTTTTTT. It translates to CASSFRENTGELFF.

J is TRBJ1-4 and V is TRBV6-6; 7 positions match TRBD1. CDR3 size: 15 residues. CDR1 MNHNY and CDR2 SVGAGI come from the germline V gene (reference sequence). Germline trimming cut 7 bases from V and 11 bases from J; bases unmatched to any gene: 16. The CDR3 nucleotides are TGTGCCAGCACCTCTAAATCGGACAGGTCGTGGAAACTGTTTTTT. Amino acids: CASTSKSDRSWKLFF.

This sequence joins TRBV5-6 and TRBJ2-7; 9 bases map to TRBD1. The CDR3 is 16 residues long. CDR1 and CDR2 (germline): SGHDT, YYEEEE. After removal of 4 bases from V and 2 bases from J, the junction contained 10 bases not matched to a gene. The CDR3 coding sequence is TGTGCCAGCAGCAAGTGGGACAGGGCGCCGACCTACGAGCAGTACTTC. This gives the protein CASSKWDRAPTYEQYF.

The chain carries TRBV9 and TRBJ1-6; the D is unclear. This CDR3 has 14 residues. V lost 6 bases and J 12 bases, leaving 19 bases between the germline ends. Germline V gene data show CDR1 as SGDLS and CDR2 as YYNGEE. The CDR3 nucleotides are TGTGCCAGCACCAAGGACGACCCACGGGGACCCCTCCACTTT. Translation: CASTKDDPRGPLHF.

This rearrangement joins TRBV6-5 to TRBJ2-5, with TRBD2 identical over 7 bases. The V gene's germline CDR1 is MNHEY and CDR2 SVGAGI. The CDR3 loop spans 13 amino acids. V was pared by 2 bases and J by 9 bases, with 6 bases of the junction left unmatched. This chain's CDR3 is CASSYGLDQAQYF. DNA for the CDR3: TGTGCCAGCAGTTACGGACTAGACCAGGCCCAGTACTTC.

This clone has only one observation. The chain employs TRBV6-1 and TRBJ2-1; no clear D. Germline V gives CDR1 MNHNS, CDR2 SASEGT. This CDR3 region has 12 residues. Trimming left V 6 bases short and J 2 bases short, with 5 bases between. This CDR3 is CASSRPYNEQFF. In DNA form, the CDR3 reads TGTGCCAGCAGCCGTCCCTACAATGAGCAGTTCTTC.

The chain links TRBV6-5 to TRBJ1-5; 7 positions agree with TRBD1. The V segment lost 5 bases and the J segment 7 bases; nucleotides outside the gene matches: 5. CDR3 length: 13 residues. Germline CDR1 MNHEY, CDR2 SVGAGI. CDR3 residues: CASSQTGSQPQHF. The CDR3 nucleotides are TGTGCCAGCAGTCAGACAGGGAGCCAGCCCCAGCATTTT.

The chain has TRBV2 and TRBJ2-4; TRBD1 agrees at 12 bases. The CDR3 sequence is 16 residues long. Trimming took 6 bases from V and 7 from J; bases not matched to a gene: 10. Germline CDR1 reads SNHLY; CDR2 reads FYNNEI. Written as DNA, the CDR3 is TGTGCCAGCAGGGACCCGGGACAGGGGGCGCTTAACATTCAGTACTTC. The encoded protein is CASRDPGQGALNIQYF.

The genes are TRBV6-6 and TRBJ1-3, with D maybe TRBD1 (5 bases). Germline CDR1 and CDR2: MNHNY and SVGAGI (reference sequence). V lost 0 bases to trimming and J lost 4 bases, with 13 bases between them. CDR3 length: 16 residues. The DNA of the CDR3 is TGTGCCAGCAGTTACTCTGGTCAGGGTCCCGGAAACACCATATATTTT. Residues: CASSYSGQGPGNTIYF.

This clone showed up just once. The chain has TRBV3-1 (or the pseudogene TRBV3-2) and TRBJ2-5, with a weak D call TRBD1 (6 bases). This CDR3 comprises 15 residues. CDR1 LGHDT and CDR2 YNNKEL come from the germline V gene (reference sequence). V shed 3 bases and J shed 3 bases, with 14 bases lying between them. The CDR3 region has the DNA TGTGCCAGCAGCCACGGGACACCGGACAAAGAGACCCAGTACTTC. Translation: CASSHGTPDKETQYF.

J is TRBJ2-6 and V is TRBV10-3, with 9 positions matching TRBD1. This CDR3 contains 17 residues. Trimming cost V 5 bases and J 0 bases; bases outside gene matches: 5. Germline CDR1 and CDR2: ENHRY and SYGVKD. CDR3 region: CAISSGTGSSGANVLTF. The CDR3 DNA sequence: TGTGCCATCAGTTCCGGGACAGGGAGCTCTGGGGCCAACGTCCTGACTTTC.

The V call is TRBV6-5, the J call TRBJ2-7; 10 bases match TRBD2. The ends lost 5 bases at V and 2 bases at J; junction bases unmatched: 3. Per the germline V gene, CDR1 is MNHEY and CDR2 is SVGAGI. There are 14 residues in the CDR3. CDR3 nucleotides: TGTGCCAGCAGTATTAGCGGGGGGACCTACGAGCAGTACTTC. This codes for CASSISGGTYEQYF.

The V gene is TRBV19, the J gene TRBJ1-2; weak D call: TRBD1 (5 bases). Looked up from germline, CDR1 is LNHDA and CDR2 is SQIVND (reference sequence). This CDR3 contains 14 residues. V lost 4 bases, J lost 8 bases, and 17 bases lay in between. The CDR3 sequence is CASSTPGAFWGYTF. DNA for the CDR3: TGTGCCAGTAGTACCCCTGGGGCCTTCTGGGGCTACACCTTC.

V and J are TRBV18 and TRBJ1-3, with TRBD1 as a possible D gene (6 bases). CDR3 length: 15 residues. Germline loops: CDR1 KGHSH, CDR2 LQKENI. The V gene lost 3 bases and the J gene lost 4 bases, with 13 bases spanning the gap. The CDR3 spells CASSPQGQRGNTIYF. The CDR3 DNA reads as TGTGCCAGCTCACCCCAGGGGCAAAGAGGAAACACCATATATTTT.

The rearrangement joins TRBV6-2 or TRBV6-3 to TRBJ1-2; D is unresolved. V dropped 7 bases and J dropped 2 bases, with 17 bases sitting between them. The CDR3 length is 15 residues. CDR1 is MNHEY, CDR2 SVGEGT, per germline. The CDR3 sequence: CASTPPLGGNYGYTF. The CDR3 DNA sequence: TGTGCCAGCACCCCACCCCTCGGAGGCAACTATGGCTACACCTTC.

This chain joins TRBV10-3 and TRBJ2-1, with 11 positions matching TRBD2. V shed 3 bases and J 7 bases; nucleotides not matched to a gene: 8. The CDR3 runs 16 residues. CDR1 and CDR2 (germline): ENHRY, SYGVKD. CDR3 sequence reads: CAISELAGDRGNEQFF. The CDR3 DNA sequence: TGTGCCATCAGTGAACTAGCGGGGGACCGAGGGAATGAGCAGTTCTTC.

This rearrangement joins TRBV3-1 (or the pseudogene TRBV3-2) to TRBJ2-7; 9 nucleotides align to TRBD1. The CDR3 runs 14 residues. With V trimmed by 4 bases and J by 2 bases, 3 bases remained unmatched. Per the germline V gene, CDR1 is LGHDT and CDR2 is YNNKEL (reference sequence). CDR3 nucleotides: TGTGCCAGCAGCCGAGGGACAGGGCCCTACGAGCAGTACTTC. Translating it yields CASSRGTGPYEQYF.

The chain combines TRBV3-1 (or the pseudogene TRBV3-2) with TRBJ2-7; 8 nucleotides align to TRBD1. The CDR3 totals 14 residues. Germline V gene data show CDR1 as LGHDT and CDR2 as YNNKEL (reference sequence). V shed 2 bases, J shed 4 bases, and the junction held 4 bases outside the gene matches. CDR3 amino acids: CASSQPGQGYEQYF. As DNA, the CDR3 is TGTGCCAGCAGCCAACCCGGACAGGGATACGAGCAGTACTTC.

This rearrangement joins TRBV6-2 or TRBV6-3 to TRBJ1-5; 8 nucleotides align to TRBD1. The CDR3 is 18 amino acids. The V gene's germline CDR1 is MNHEY and CDR2 SVGEGT. The junction had 16 bases not matched to a gene; V was cut back by 7 bases and J by 2 bases. CDR3 in amino acids: CASTPTPWGQAGNQPQHF. The CDR3 DNA reads as TGTGCCAGCACCCCCACTCCGTGGGGACAGGCGGGCAATCAGCCCCAGCATTTT.